This T cell receptor (beta chain) comes out of a study of blood T cell repertoires in COVID-19. As for the study in general: Researchers got acute and convalescent COVID-19 samples from the United States, Italy and Spain. T cells, B-cell-depleted T cells, or PBMCs provided the cDNA or gDNA that served as material.

This clone occurred once. In the authors' methods: Using reference gene primer amplification, nucleated cell counts were estimated. The data were produced by immunoSEQ multiplex PCR, yet TCRdb's version contains in-frame clones alone and is incomplete. V and J calls and clone size are as listed in that table; D and trimming were resolved from the DNA. The sample contains 150,000 to 200,000 clones, roughly four fifths of which appear only once. The clonotype originates from a woman in her 30s with acute or convalescent COVID-19. Sequencing was done on a sample of peripheral blood.

The CDR3 loop is CSVEVTLDSYTF. CDR3 in DNA: TGCAGCGTTGAAGTCACTTTGGACAGCTACACCTTC. The chain uses TRBV29-1 and TRBJ1-2; a weak D match, TRBD1 (5 bases). V was clipped by 1 base and J by 9 bases, with 12 bases between them. The CDR3 is 12 residues long. Per germline, CDR1 SQVTM and CDR2 ANQGSEA. Looking up the rest from reference TRBV29-1 and TRBJ1-2 gives the full variable domain: SAVISQKPSRDICQRGTSLTIQCQVDSQVTMMFWYRQQPGQSLTLIATANQGSEATYESGFVIDKFPISRPNLTFSTLTVSNMSPEDSSIYLCSVEVTLDSYTFGSGTRLTVV.